The 2 T cell receptor beta chains presented below share a single source sample, sequenced in a study of blood T cell repertoires in COVID-19. TCRdb's table, derived via immunoSEQ multiplex PCR, lists solely in-frame clones and lacks some. The repertoire includes 200,000 to 250,000 clones, approximately 84% of them detected once, and 5% to 6.5% sits in the top ten. Sequences were obtained from peripheral blood. These receptors came from a man of 80 years or more with acute or convalescent COVID-19.

The rearrangement joins TRBV5-1 to TRBJ2-5; 7 bases are a match to TRBD1. This CDR3 is 17 amino acids long. J gave up 5 bases and V 0 bases, and 13 bases lay outside the gene matches. Germline lookup yields CDR1 SGHRS and CDR2 YFSETQ. The CDR3 is CASSLAPAGGLSETQYF. The CDR3 region has the DNA TGCGCCAGCAGCTTGGCCCCCGCAGGGGGATTGAGCGAGACCCAGTACTTC. Complete variable domain (other parts from reference TRBV5-1 and TRBJ2-5): KAGVTQTPRYLIKTRGQQVTLSCSPISGHRSVSWYQQTPGQGLQFLFEYFSETQRNKGNFPGRFSGRQFSNSRSEMNVSTLELGDSALYLCASSLAPAGGLSETQYFGPGTRLLVL.

The chain uses TRBV10-1 and TRBJ1-1; 7 bases are a match to TRBD1. The ends lost 6 bases at V and 4 bases at J; junction bases unmatched: 14. Germline V gene data show CDR1 as WNHNN and CDR2 as SYGVQD (reference sequence). CDR3 length: 16 amino acids. This chain's CDR3 is CASRDRMGVVITEAFF. The CDR3 DNA reads as TGCGCCAGCAGGGACAGGATGGGGGTAGTTATCACTGAAGCTTTCTTT.